Listed here is a single T cell receptor (beta chain). Its specificity is not known. This entry is derived from a study of cytomegalovirus exposure and HLA in healthy donors. Overall study results and limits: TCR sequences were mostly rare, though some public TCRs occurred in many donors. V segments that were indistinguishable, TRBV6-2 and TRBV6-3 among them, were omitted from analysis.

This CDR3 contains 13 residues. Germline V gene lookup returns CDR1 MGHRA and CDR2 YSYEKL. Unmatched junction bases numbered 2, after V lost 4 bases and J lost 7 bases. The PCR contained 60 Vbeta and 13 Jbeta primers. Sequencing was performed with immunoSEQ multiplex PCR; in TCRdb, only in-frame clones are kept and a portion is missing. The table has roughly 200,000 clones, roughly 86% seen once. Input material: PBMCs. The source of this sequence is a man aged 40-50 years in good health and CMV-seropositive. The V call is TRBV4-1, the J call TRBJ1-1; 11 bases are a match to TRBD1. The CDR3 DNA sequence: TGCGCCAGCAGCCGGGACAGGGGGGGTGAAGCTTTCTTT. Protein sequence: CASSRDRGGEAFF.